This TCR beta chain was sequenced during a study of cytomegalovirus exposure and HLA in healthy donors. This clone was counted once. Its antigen remains unknown. Trimming took 8 bases from V and 2 from J, leaving 10 bases between them. CDR1 MNHNS and CDR2 SASEGT come from the germline V gene. The CDR3 covers 13 residues. It was with 60 Vbeta and 13 Jbeta primers that the PCR ran. Sequencing used immunoSEQ multiplex PCR; TCRdb keeps in-frame clones, though not all of them. The data show roughly 150,000 clones, with about two thirds seen just once and more than 9% held by the top ten. Overall study results and limits: Certain sequence variants were highly shared and formed a cluster, and this cluster was likely a sequencing artifact. Among immune exposure information, only CMV serostatus was available.

This receptor was obtained from a man under 40 in good health and CMV-seropositive. The chain links TRBV6-1 to TRBJ2-1; D possibly corresponds to TRBD1 (5 bases). The source material was PBMCs. The CDR3 loop is CASVAGTYNEQFF. CDR3 in DNA: TGTGCCAGCGTAGCAGGGACCTACAATGAGCAGTTCTTC.